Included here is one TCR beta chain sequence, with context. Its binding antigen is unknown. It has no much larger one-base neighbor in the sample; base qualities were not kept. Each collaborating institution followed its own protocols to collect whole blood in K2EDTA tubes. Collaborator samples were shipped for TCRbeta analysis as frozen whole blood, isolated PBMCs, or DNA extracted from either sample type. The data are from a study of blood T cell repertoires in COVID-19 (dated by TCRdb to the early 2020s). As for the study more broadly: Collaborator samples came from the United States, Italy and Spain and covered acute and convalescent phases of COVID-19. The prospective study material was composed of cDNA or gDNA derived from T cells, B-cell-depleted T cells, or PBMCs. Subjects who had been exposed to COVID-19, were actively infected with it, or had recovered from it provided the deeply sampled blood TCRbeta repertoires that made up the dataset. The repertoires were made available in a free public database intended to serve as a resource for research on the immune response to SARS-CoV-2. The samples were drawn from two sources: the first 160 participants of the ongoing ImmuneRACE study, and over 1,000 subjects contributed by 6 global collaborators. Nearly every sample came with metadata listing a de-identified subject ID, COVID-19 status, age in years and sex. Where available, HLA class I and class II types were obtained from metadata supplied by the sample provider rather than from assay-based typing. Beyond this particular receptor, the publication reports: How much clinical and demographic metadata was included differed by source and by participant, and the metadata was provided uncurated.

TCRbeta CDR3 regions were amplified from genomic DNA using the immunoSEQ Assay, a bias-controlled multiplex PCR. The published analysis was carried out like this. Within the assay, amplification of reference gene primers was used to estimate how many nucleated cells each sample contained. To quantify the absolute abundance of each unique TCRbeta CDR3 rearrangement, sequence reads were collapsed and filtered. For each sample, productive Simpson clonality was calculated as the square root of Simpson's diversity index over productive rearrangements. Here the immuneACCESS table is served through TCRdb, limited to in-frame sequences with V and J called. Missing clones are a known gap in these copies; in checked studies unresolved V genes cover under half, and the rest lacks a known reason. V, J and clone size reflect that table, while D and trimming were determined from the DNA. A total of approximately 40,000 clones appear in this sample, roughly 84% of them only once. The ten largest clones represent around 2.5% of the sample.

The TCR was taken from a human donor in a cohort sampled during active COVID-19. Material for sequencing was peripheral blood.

At the DNA level, the sequence is TGCGCCAGCAGTCGCTGGCGGGGCCCCTACGAGCAGTACTTC. Its protein reads: CASSRWRGPYEQYF. The V gene is TRBV23-1 and the J gene is TRBJ2-7, with TRBD2 as a weak D call on 6 bases. TRBV23-1 is classed as an ORF, of uncertain function. Trimming at the junction amounts to 4 bases on V and 2 bases on J, and the germline ends lie 12 bases apart. The CDR3 sequence holds 14 residues, the cysteine and phenylalanine included. Only the CDR3 portion is preserved as DNA: 42 bases, with reading frame beginning at the first base.